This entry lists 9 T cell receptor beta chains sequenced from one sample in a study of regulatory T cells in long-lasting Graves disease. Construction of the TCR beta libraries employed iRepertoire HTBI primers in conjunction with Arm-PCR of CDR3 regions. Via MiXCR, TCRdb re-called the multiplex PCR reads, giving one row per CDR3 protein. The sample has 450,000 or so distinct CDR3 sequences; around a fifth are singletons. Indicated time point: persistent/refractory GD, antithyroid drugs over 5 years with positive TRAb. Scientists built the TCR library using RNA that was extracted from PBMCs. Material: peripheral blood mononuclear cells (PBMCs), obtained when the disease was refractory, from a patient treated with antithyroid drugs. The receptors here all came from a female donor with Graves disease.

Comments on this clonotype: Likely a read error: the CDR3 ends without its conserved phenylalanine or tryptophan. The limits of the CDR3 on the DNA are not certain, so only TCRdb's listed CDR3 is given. The CDR3 here is CASYGRMNTEAFS. The chain employs TRBV6-1 and TRBJ1-1; TRBD1, as called in the table, went unchecked against the DNA. Germline CDR1 and CDR2: MNHNS and SASEGT. With termini counted, the CDR3 has 13 amino acids.

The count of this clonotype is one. The CDR3 region is CASKKGVGQETQYF. The CDR3 DNA reads TGTGCCAGCAAAAAAGGGGTAGGGCAAGAGACCCAGTACTTC. J is TRBJ2-5 and V is TRBV6-1, with a tentative D call TRBD1 (5 bases). Germline assignment: CDR1 MNHNS and CDR2 SASEGT. This CDR3 contains 14 residues. V was cut by 7 bases and J by 2 bases, with 14 bases left in between.

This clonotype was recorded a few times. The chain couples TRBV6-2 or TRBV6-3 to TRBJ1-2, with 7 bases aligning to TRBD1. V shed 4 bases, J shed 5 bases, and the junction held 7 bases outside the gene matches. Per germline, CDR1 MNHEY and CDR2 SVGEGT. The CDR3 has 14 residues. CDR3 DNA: TGTGCCAGCAGTTTGGGCAGGGGGAGTTATGGCTACACCTTC. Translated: CASSLGRGSYGYTF.

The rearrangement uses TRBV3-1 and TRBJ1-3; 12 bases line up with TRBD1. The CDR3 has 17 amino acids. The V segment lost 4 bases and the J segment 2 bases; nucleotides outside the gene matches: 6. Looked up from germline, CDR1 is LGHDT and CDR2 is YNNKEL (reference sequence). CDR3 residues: CASSPGQGAPAGNTIYF. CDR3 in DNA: TGTGCCAGCAGCCCGGGACAGGGGGCGCCGGCTGGAAACACCATATATTTT.

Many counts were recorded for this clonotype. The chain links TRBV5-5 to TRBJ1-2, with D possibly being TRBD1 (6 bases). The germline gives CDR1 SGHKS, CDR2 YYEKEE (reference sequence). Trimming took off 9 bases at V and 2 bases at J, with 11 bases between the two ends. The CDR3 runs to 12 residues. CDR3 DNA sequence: TGTGCCATCCCGGACAGAAACTATGGCTACACCTTC. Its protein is CAIPDRNYGYTF. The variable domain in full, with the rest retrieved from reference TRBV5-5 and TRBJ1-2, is DAGVTQSPTHLIKTRGQQVTLRCSPISGHKSVSWYQQVLGQGPQFIFQYYEKEERGRGNFPDRFSARQFPNYSSELNVNALLLGDSALYLCAIPDRNYGYTFGSGTRLTVV.

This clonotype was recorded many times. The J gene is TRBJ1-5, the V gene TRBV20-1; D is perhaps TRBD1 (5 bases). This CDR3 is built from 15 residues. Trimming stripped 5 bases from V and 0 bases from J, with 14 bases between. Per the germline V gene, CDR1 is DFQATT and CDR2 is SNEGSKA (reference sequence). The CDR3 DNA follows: TGCAGTGCTGGAAGACCTGGGGGTAGCAATCAGCCCCAGCATTTT. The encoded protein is CSAGRPGGSNQPQHF.

The CDR3 DNA sequence: TGTGCCAGCAGTTATTCCTGGGACAGATCTAACTATGGCTACACCTTC. Its translation is CASSYSWDRSNYGYTF. The chain carries TRBV12-3 or TRBV12-4 and TRBJ1-2; 7 bases agree with TRBD1. V dropped 4 bases and J dropped 0; count of bases not matched to a gene: 8. The CDR3 extends over 16 amino acids.

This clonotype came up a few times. This CDR3 is CASSIGRWDGYTF. The CDR3 DNA reads as TGTGCCAGTAGTATTGGCAGGTGGGATGGCTACACCTTC. This sequence joins TRBV19 and TRBJ1-2, with no clear D. V was shortened by 3 bases and J by 6 bases, with 11 bases between the two germline ends. CDR3 size: 13 residues. Germline-derived CDR1 and CDR2 are LNHDA and SQIVND (reference sequence).

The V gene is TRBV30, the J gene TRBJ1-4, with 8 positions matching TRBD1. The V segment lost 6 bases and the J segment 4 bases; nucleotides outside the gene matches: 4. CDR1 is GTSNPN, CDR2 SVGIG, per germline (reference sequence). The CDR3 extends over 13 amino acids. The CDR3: CACAGQVNEKLFF. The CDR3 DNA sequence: TGTGCCTGTGCGGGACAGGTTAATGAAAAACTGTTTTTT.